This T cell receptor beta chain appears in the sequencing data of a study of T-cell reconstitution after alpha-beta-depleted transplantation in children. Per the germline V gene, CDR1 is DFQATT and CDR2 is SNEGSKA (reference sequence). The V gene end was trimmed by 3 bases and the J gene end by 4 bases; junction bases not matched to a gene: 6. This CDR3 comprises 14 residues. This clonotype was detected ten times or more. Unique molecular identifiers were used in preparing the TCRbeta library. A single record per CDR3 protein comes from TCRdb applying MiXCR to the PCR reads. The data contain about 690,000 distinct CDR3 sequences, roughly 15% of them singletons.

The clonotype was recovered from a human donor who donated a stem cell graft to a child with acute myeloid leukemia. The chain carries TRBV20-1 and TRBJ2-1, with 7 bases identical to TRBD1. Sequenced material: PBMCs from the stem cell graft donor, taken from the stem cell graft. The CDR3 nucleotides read TGCAGTGCTAGGGGGACAGAAGTTTACAATGAGCAGTTCTTC. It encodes CSARGTEVYNEQFF.